The 8 T cell receptor beta chains below come from one sample, sequenced in a study of T-cell memory formation after mild COVID-19. TCRdb reprocessed the 5' RACE reads via MiXCR and lists one record per CDR3 protein. Of approximately 230,000 distinct CDR3 sequences listed, roughly 17% are singletons. Sequenced input: PBMCs or a T cell subset sorted from them (not recorded which). The receptors were sampled from a man between 18 and 35 years old who had mild COVID-19 (a few samples of this study predate the infection). Cell type and time point are not known.

V is TRBV5-1 and J is TRBJ2-3; TRBD2 aligns across 7 bases. The V segment lost 0 bases and the J segment 5 bases; nucleotides outside the gene matches: 6. This CDR3 has 15 residues. CDR1 and CDR2 (germline): SGHRS, YFSETQ. DNA for the CDR3: TGCGCCAGCAGCTTGGATCCTGGGGGGGGAGATACGCAGTATTTT. Its translation is CASSLDPGGGDTQYF.

CDR3 amino acids: CASNWRGTDTQYF. The CDR3 DNA is TGTGCCAGCAATTGGAGGGGGACAGATACGCAGTATTTT. V usage is TRBV5-6 and J usage is TRBJ2-3; either TRBD1 or TRBD2 may fit D (6 bases each). The CDR3 has 13 amino acids. The germline CDR1 and CDR2 sequences are SGHDT and YYEEEE. Trimming cost V 6 bases and J 3 bases, with 11 bases left between them.

This clonotype was recorded at least ten times. The chain is built from TRBV7-2 and TRBJ1-2, with D unresolved. Trimming took off 3 bases at V and 6 bases at J, with 23 bases between the two ends. The CDR3 is 17 residues long. Looked up from germline, CDR1 is SGHTA and CDR2 is FQGNSA. The CDR3 sequence: CASSFWGGVGDSDGYTF. Written as DNA, the CDR3 is TGTGCCAGCAGCTTCTGGGGAGGAGTTGGTGACTCCGATGGCTACACCTTC.

This clonotype was observed a handful of times. The chain has TRBV20-1 and TRBJ2-5; 8 positions agree with TRBD2. This CDR3 comprises 14 residues. V shed 6 bases and J 1 base; nucleotides not matched to a gene: 7. Germline CDR1 and CDR2: DFQATT and SNEGSKA (reference sequence). This CDR3 reads CSAGRGGPQETQYF. DNA for the CDR3: TGCAGTGCAGGCCGGGGGGGCCCCCAAGAGACCCAGTACTTC.

This clonotype came up many times. The chain recombines TRBV7-9 with TRBJ2-1; the match to TRBD1 covers 7 bases. Looked up from germline, CDR1 is SEHNR and CDR2 is FQNEAQ (reference sequence). The CDR3 is 15 amino acids. With 5 bases clipped from V and 14 bases from J, the junction kept 18 bases outside the gene matches. The CDR3 DNA sequence: TGTGCCAGCAGCCCCCAGGGGGAGCGGTCTTGGGTAGAGTTCTTC. This translates into CASSPQGERSWVEFF.

The chain recombines TRBV5-1 with TRBJ2-7; TRBD1 matches at 10 bases. V lost 6 bases to trimming and J lost 6 bases; unmatched junction nucleotides: 6. This CDR3 is built from 13 residues. Germline CDR1 and CDR2: SGHRS and YFSETQ. The CDR3 is CASTPGQGIEQYF. CDR3 coding DNA: TGCGCCAGCACGCCGGGACAGGGGATCGAGCAGTACTTC. Variable domain in full (rest from reference TRBV5-1 and TRBJ2-7): KAGVTQTPRYLIKTRGQQVTLSCSPISGHRSVSWYQQTPGQGLQFLFEYFSETQRNKGNFPGRFSGRQFSNSRSEMNVSTLELGDSALYLCASTPGQGIEQYFGPGTRLTVT.

Only a few counts were recorded for this clonotype. The rearrangement uses TRBV27 and TRBJ1-4; 7 nucleotides match TRBD1. With V trimmed by 8 bases and J by 2 bases, 11 bases remained unmatched. This CDR3 is 16 amino acids long. CDR1 is MNHEY and CDR2 is SMNVEV in the germline V gene (reference sequence). This CDR3 is CASRLSVTGTNEKLFF. CDR3 nucleotides: TGTGCCAGCCGCCTTTCCGTGACAGGGACTAATGAAAAACTGTTTTTT.

A few counts support this clonotype. This chain joins TRBV18 and TRBJ2-7; D could derive from TRBD1 or TRBD2 (5 bases each). The CDR3 sequence is 16 residues long. Germline V gene sequence: CDR1 KGHSH, CDR2 LQKENI. Deletions cut 4 bases from V and 0 bases from J, with 16 bases between. The CDR3 spells CASSLTPGRVSYEQYF. The CDR3 nucleotides are TGTGCCAGCTCACTCACGCCGGGACGGGTCTCCTACGAGCAGTACTTC. The complete variable domain, with remaining parts taken from reference TRBV18 and TRBJ2-7, reads NAGVMQNPRHLVRRRGQEARLRCSPMKGHSHVYWYRQLPEEGLKFMVYLQKENIIDESGMPKERFSAEFPKEGPSILRIQQVVRGDSAAYFCASSLTPGRVSYEQYFGPGTRLTVT.